This is a list of T cell receptor beta chains from one sample in a study of blood T cell repertoires in COVID-19. Generated by immunoSEQ multiplex PCR, the TCRdb table keeps only in-frame clones and is missing some. The data contain some 250,000 clones, roughly 80% of them seen just once; the ten biggest clones take up roughly 3.2%. Source material: peripheral blood. Receptors were obtained from a woman between 18 and 30 years old with acute or convalescent COVID-19. CDR3s include the opening cysteine and the closing phenylalanine or tryptophan. The order of the fields is clone size, V gene, J gene, D gene, CDR3 protein, CDR3 DNA. A D gene is named only where the DNA matches it firmly. Clone size is given for some rows only: seen once, a few or many times, or a class if the clone is expanded.

>NA|TRBV6-5|TRBJ2-1|TRBD2
CASTSSTGRTNEQFF
TGTGCCAGCACCTCTTCGACCGGGAGGACCAATGAGCAGTTCTTC
>NA|TRBV7-2|TRBJ2-7|TRBD2
CASSLLLAGGRSYEQYF
TGTGCCAGCAGCTTACTACTAGCGGGAGGGCGGTCCTACGAGCAGTACTTC
>NA|TRBV30|TRBJ1-5|NA
CAWQGGPPYSNQPQHF
TGTGCCTGGCAAGGCGGTCCACCTTATAGCAATCAGCCCCAGCATTTT
>NA|TRBV12-3/TRBV12-4|TRBJ2-7|TRBD1
CASSLYRGREQYF
TGTGCCAGCAGTTTATACAGGGGACGCGAGCAGTACTTC
>NA|TRBV27|TRBJ1-5|NA
CASSLMGPGQPQHF
TGTGCCAGCAGTTTAATGGGGCCCGGACAGCCCCAGCATTTT
>NA|TRBV18|TRBJ2-1|NA
CASSPPHPGVYNEQFF
TGTGCCAGCTCACCACCGCACCCGGGAGTATACAATGAGCAGTTCTTC
>NA|TRBV3-1/TRBV3-2|TRBJ1-2|TRBD1
CASSHRGKANYGYTF
TGTGCCAGCAGTCACAGGGGAAAAGCTAACTATGGCTACACCTTC
>NA|TRBV7-6|TRBJ2-5|NA
CASSLAVEETQYF
TGTGCCAGCAGCTTAGCGGTCGAGGAGACCCAGTACTTC
>NA|TRBV7-9|TRBJ2-6|NA
CASSLTPNSGANVLTF
TGTGCCAGCAGCTTAACTCCAAACTCTGGGGCCAACGTCCTGACTTTC
>NA|TRBV6-2/TRBV6-3|TRBJ1-3|NA
CASTPTSGTKISGNTIYF
TGTGCCAGCACCCCCACGTCCGGGACAAAGATCTCTGGAAACACCATATATTTT
>NA|TRBV7-3|TRBJ1-1|TRBD1
CASSLTGQTEAFF
TGTGCCAGCAGCTTAACGGGACAGACTGAAGCTTTCTTT
>once|TRBV7-7|TRBJ1-2|NA
CASSRTVVMSVGYTF
TGTGCTAGCAGCCGGACAGTAGTAATGAGTGTCGGCTACACCTTC
>NA|TRBV7-3|TRBJ1-1|NA
CASSAQGWTEAFF
TGTGCCAGCAGCGCCCAGGGATGGACTGAAGCTTTCTTT
>NA|TRBV7-3|TRBJ2-2|TRBD1
CASSPNPPQGTSGELFF
TGTGCCAGCAGCCCTAATCCCCCACAGGGGACGTCCGGGGAGCTGTTTTTT
>NA|TRBV25-1|TRBJ2-7|TRBD2
CASSNSGGAYEQYF
TGTGCCAGCAGTAATAGCGGGGGGGCTTACGAGCAGTACTTC
>few|TRBV6-6|TRBJ1-3|NA
CASMGPGNTIYF
TGTGCCAGCATGGGGCCTGGAAACACCATATATTTT
>NA|TRBV27|TRBJ1-1|NA
CASSLTRAGLGTEAFF
TGTGCCAGCAGTTTAACCCGGGCAGGGCTTGGCACTGAAGCTTTCTTT
>NA|TRBV6-2/TRBV6-3|TRBJ2-7|NA
CASSPLEADSSYEQYF
TGTGCCAGCAGTCCCCTGGAAGCGGATAGCTCCTACGAGCAGTACTTC
>few|TRBV28|TRBJ1-5|NA
CASSLTGLGNQPQHF
TGTGCCAGCAGTTTAACTGGTTTGGGCAATCAGCCCCAGCATTTT
>NA|TRBV6-5|TRBJ2-5|NA
CASRKQGQETQYF
TGTGCCAGCAGGAAACAGGGACAAGAGACCCAGTACTTC
>NA|TRBV27|TRBJ2-7|TRBD2
CASSSGALAGAFYEQYF
TGTGCCAGCAGTTCAGGCGCACTAGCGGGAGCGTTCTACGAGCAGTACTTC
>NA|TRBV5-1|TRBJ2-2|TRBD2
CASSLVSSGIRGTGELFF
TGCGCCAGCAGCTTGGTGTCTAGCGGGATCCGAGGGACCGGGGAGCTGTTTTTT
>NA|TRBV4-3|TRBJ2-1|NA
CASSPGANYNEQFF
TGCGCCAGCAGCCCGGGAGCGAACTACAATGAGCAGTTCTTC
>NA|TRBV6-6|TRBJ2-1|NA
CASSPLGSYSSYNEQFF
TGTGCCAGCAGTCCCCTAGGATCGTATAGCTCCTACAATGAGCAGTTCTTC
>NA|TRBV7-2|TRBJ2-7|TRBD2
CASSFLAGIYEQYF
TGTGCCAGCAGCTTCCTAGCGGGTATCTACGAGCAGTACTTC
>NA|TRBV21-1|TRBJ2-7|NA
CASSRWTSGRSYEQYF
TGTGCCAGCAGCAGATGGACTAGCGGGAGATCCTACGAGCAGTACTTC
>NA|TRBV19|TRBJ1-4|TRBD1
CASSIGTGIEKLFF
TGTGCCAGTAGTATCGGGACAGGGATCGAAAAACTGTTTTTT
>NA|TRBV12-3/TRBV12-4|TRBJ2-5|TRBD1
CASSQRGQAYF
TGTGCCAGCAGTCAGAGAGGACAGGCCTACTTC
>once|TRBV27|TRBJ2-1|TRBD2
CASRLLAGALNEQFF
TGTGCCAGCAGACTTCTAGCGGGAGCCCTCAATGAGCAGTTCTTC
>NA|TRBV5-6|TRBJ1-5|TRBD1
CASSFGTAYQPQHF
TGTGCCAGCAGCTTCGGGACAGCTTATCAGCCCCAGCATTTT
>NA|TRBV7-3|TRBJ1-1|NA
CASSRGHRLGNRTEAFF
TGTGCCAGCAGCCGTGGACACCGTTTGGGGAATAGGACTGAAGCTTTCTTT
>few|TRBV5-6|TRBJ1-2|TRBD1
CASSLWAGGNYGYTF
TGTGCCAGCAGCTTGTGGGCAGGGGGGAACTATGGCTACACCTTC
>NA|TRBV30|TRBJ2-7|NA
CAWSVEGRSSYEQYF
TGTGCCTGGAGTGTTGAGGGCAGGAGCTCCTACGAGCAGTACTTC
>once|TRBV30|TRBJ1-1|NA
CAWTSGLNTEAFF
TGTGCCTGGACCTCGGGGTTGAACACTGAAGCTTTCTTT
>NA|TRBV6-1|TRBJ1-5|NA
CASSERGGASNQPQHF
TGTGCCAGCAGTGAAAGGGGAGGGGCGAGCAATCAGCCCCAGCATTTT
>NA|TRBV7-9|TRBJ1-2|TRBD1
CASSLGPGGSYGYTF
TGTGCCAGCAGCTTAGGACCAGGGGGCTCCTATGGCTACACCTTC
>NA|TRBV15|TRBJ2-7|TRBD2
CATSMARGSGEQYF
TGTGCCACCAGCATGGCTCGCGGGAGTGGCGAGCAGTACTTC
>once|TRBV3-1/TRBV3-2|TRBJ2-3|NA
CASSQDRFAGTSTDTQYF
TGTGCCAGCAGCCAAGATCGATTCGCAGGGACTAGCACAGATACGCAGTATTTT
>NA|TRBV7-7|TRBJ2-1|TRBD2
CASSPGLAGAFPYNEQFF
TGTGCTAGCAGCCCAGGACTAGCGGGAGCCTTCCCCTACAATGAGCAGTTCTTC
>once|TRBV20-1|TRBJ2-1|NA
CSASRAGSSYNEQFF
TGCAGTGCTAGTAGAGCGGGTAGCTCCTACAATGAGCAGTTCTTC
>NA|TRBV28|TRBJ1-5|NA
CASNAYSFNQPQHF
TGTGCCAGCAATGCCTACAGTTTCAATCAGCCCCAGCATTTT
>few|TRBV7-9|TRBJ2-7|NA
CASSLLGRLEQYF
TGTGCCAGCAGCTTATTAGGGAGGTTAGAGCAGTACTTC
>NA|TRBV9|TRBJ2-7|TRBD2
CASSPAAGAVYEQYF
TGTGCCAGCAGCCCGGCGGCGGGAGCGGTCTACGAGCAGTACTTC
>NA|TRBV30|TRBJ1-2|TRBD1
CAWSPQGALYGYTF
TGTGCCTGGAGCCCCCAGGGGGCCCTCTATGGCTACACCTTC
>NA|TRBV25-1|TRBJ2-2|NA
CASSGSGALLNTGELFF
TGTGCCAGCAGCGGATCAGGGGCCCTCCTGAACACCGGGGAGCTGTTTTTT
>NA|TRBV7-9|TRBJ1-1|TRBD1
CASIPLGQGTNTEAFF
TGTGCCAGCATTCCTCTGGGACAGGGGACGAACACTGAAGCTTTCTTT
>NA|TRBV10-3|TRBJ2-5|NA
CAISEPRLEGGETQYF
TGTGCCATCAGTGAGCCCAGACTGGAAGGAGGAGAGACCCAGTACTTC
>NA|TRBV9|TRBJ2-7|NA
CASSAGMSSYEQYF
TGTGCCAGCAGCGCAGGGATGAGCTCCTACGAGCAGTACTTC
>NA|TRBV28|TRBJ1-1|TRBD1
CASSRTGGNTEAFF
TGTGCCAGCAGTCGGACAGGGGGAAACACTGAAGCTTTCTTT
>NA|TRBV7-2|TRBJ2-6|NA
CASSLARSTGANVLTF
TGTGCCAGCAGCTTAGCCAGGTCCACTGGGGCCAACGTCCTGACTTTC
>NA|TRBV5-1|TRBJ2-3|NA
CASSFSGSTDTQYF
TGCGCCAGCAGTTTTAGCGGAAGCACAGATACGCAGTATTTT
>NA|TRBV5-1|TRBJ2-1|TRBD2
CASSLVAGAHNEQFF
TGCGCCAGCAGCTTAGTGGCGGGAGCGCACAATGAGCAGTTCTTC
>NA|TRBV11-3|TRBJ2-2|NA
CASSLTIIPGGTAGELFF
TGTGCCAGCAGCTTAACCATAATTCCGGGCGGGACGGCCGGGGAGCTGTTTTTT
>once|TRBV7-9|TRBJ2-3|TRBD1
CASSFTTGQGAGDTQYF
TGTGCCAGCAGCTTCACCACCGGACAGGGGGCCGGAGATACGCAGTATTTT
>NA|TRBV6-6|TRBJ1-1|NA
CASSLNAGTEAFF
TGTGCCAGCAGTCTTAATGCCGGGACTGAAGCTTTCTTT
>NA|TRBV3-1/TRBV3-2|TRBJ1-1|TRBD1
CASSQSRGIMNTEAFF
TGTGCCAGCAGCCAAAGCAGGGGGATAATGAACACTGAAGCTTTCTTT
>few|TRBV4-3|TRBJ2-5|TRBD1
CASSLRQGADETQYF
TGCGCCAGCAGCTTGCGACAGGGGGCGGACGAGACCCAGTACTTC
>NA|TRBV3-1/TRBV3-2|TRBJ1-4|NA
CASSQAGTNEKLFF
TGTGCCAGCAGCCAAGCAGGGACTAATGAAAAACTGTTTTTT
>NA|TRBV5-6|TRBJ2-7|NA
CASSYEFLEQYF
TGTGCCAGCAGTTATGAGTTTCTCGAGCAGTACTTC
>NA|TRBV5-1|TRBJ2-1|TRBD2
CASSLGLAENEQFF
TGCGCCAGCAGCTTGGGACTAGCGGAGAATGAGCAGTTCTTC